The present T cell receptor beta chain was sequenced within a study of blood T cell repertoires in COVID-19. Study-wide context: Donors in the United States, Italy and Spain gave samples during acute or convalescent COVID-19. In each case, the material was cDNA or gDNA derived from T cells, B-cell-depleted T cells, or PBMCs.

Authors' analysis steps: Counts of nucleated cells, estimated from reference gene primer amplification, were obtained. Here immunoSEQ multiplex PCR was the method, and the copy in TCRdb shows in-frame clones only, minus some. V and J calls and clone size are given by that table; D and trimming were obtained from the DNA. The repertoire holds 200,000 or so clones, with approximately 91% as singletons. The sequenced sample consisted of peripheral blood. This receptor was obtained from a man between 60 and 75 years old who had recovered from COVID-19.

The CDR3 loop reads CASSWGQNTGELFF. CDR3 bases: TGTGCCTCCTCCTGGGGGCAGAACACCGGGGAGCTGTTTTTT. The rearrangement links TRBV24-1 to TRBJ2-2; tentative D call: TRBD1 (6 bases). CDR1 KGHDR and CDR2 SFDVKD come from the germline V gene. The length of the CDR3 is 14 residues. Trimming shortened V by 12 bases and J by 1 base, and 14 bases separated the two germline ends.